The clone carrying this T cell receptor beta chain has at least ten counts. Its target is unknown. Described time point: newly diagnosed GD, antithyroid drugs for less than 3 months. Preparation of the TCR library used RNA extracted from PBMCs. This sample was taken from a study of regulatory T cells in long-lasting Graves disease. Study details: For a period under 3 months, newly diagnosed Graves' patients had taken antithyroid drugs. General study results and limits: More public clonotypes were shared by persistent patients (2,741) than by new patients (about 970). Sampling was limited to peripheral blood rather than thyroid tissue.

Building the TCR beta libraries relied on iRepertoire HTBI primers, and CDR3 regions underwent Arm-PCR. One entry per CDR3 protein, called by TCRdb with MiXCR from the multiplex PCR reads. The sample carries under 700,000 distinct CDR3 sequences, 16% recorded once. The same sample was also used in a study of T cells in Graves' hyperthyroidism and ophthalmopathy. That investigation notes: Patients showing uncontrolled infection, other autoimmune disease, pregnancy or lactation were ineligible.

The sequence came from a woman aged 35 to 60 with Graves disease. Sample: peripheral blood mononuclear cells (PBMCs), taken at new diagnosis, from a patient treated with antithyroid drugs.

The CDR3 bases are TGTGCCAGCAGCCACGGGACTAGCGGGGGCCACACAGATACGCAGTATTTT. It translates to CASSHGTSGGHTDTQYF. This chain links TRBV7-9 with TRBJ2-3; the match to TRBD2 covers 14 bases. Germline CDR1 reads SEHNR; CDR2 reads FQNEAQ (reference sequence). The V segment lost 5 bases and the J segment 2 bases; nucleotides outside the gene matches: 6. CDR3 size: 17 residues. Looking up the rest from reference TRBV7-9 and TRBJ2-3 gives the full variable domain: DTGVSQNPRHKITKRGQNVTFRCDPISEHNRLYWYRQTLGQGPEFLTYFQNEAQLEKSRLLSDRFSAERPKGSFSTLEIQRTEQGDSAMYLCASSHGTSGGHTDTQYFGPGTRLTVL.